This T cell receptor beta chain derives from a study of shared T cell receptors in the human thymus listed by TCRdb under 2021. Context from the whole study: The study examined how self-reactive, shared T-cell receptor alpha chains are generated in the human thymus.

Receptor libraries were prepared by the immunoSEQ multiplex PCR assay. TCRdb took over this immuneACCESS table, retaining in-frame rearrangements with V and J assigned. Such tables are incomplete; in checked studies, under half of the missing clones stem from an unresolved V gene, and the remainder is unexplained. This sample has fewer than 700,000 clones in its table, and around 89% of those were observed once. In total, the top ten clones hold 0.008% to 0.011% of the sample. A remark on this clone: The antigen this receptor binds is unknown. The record has no base qualities; no much larger clone is one base away.

The same sample was also studied in work on human thymus T cells. Drawing on the second study: Immunologically healthy infants undergoing open corrective cardiac surgery for congenital heart defects in Finland were used as donors. Thymus tissue was obtained as surgical resects removed during corrective cardiac surgery. Biased V and J gene segment usage appeared to be present in both thymic and peripheral blood repertoires. The related research found that thymic TCR repertoires overlapped highly between unrelated individuals. TCR alpha and beta repertoires from about 8 infant thymus samples and a few related peripheral blood samples were characterized in the study. The infant donors were about 6 to 250 days old, and the cohort included several males and two females. After being mechanically released from the tissue, thymocytes were kept at -70 degrees C in pellets of about 10-32 million cells. Genomic DNA was extracted from frozen cell pellets with a QIAsymphony instrument. TCRB and TCRAD loci were amplified from a standardized quantity of quality-controlled genomic DNA using the immunoSEQ multiplex PCR assay. The amplicons covered the V(D)J region and were long enough to include the CDR3 and to identify the V and J genes. The commercial immunoSEQ service was used to sequence amplicons on an Illumina platform. Corrections for primer bias and sequencing errors followed previously described methods, while TCRAD and TCRB definitions were based on the IMGT database. Repertoires were analysed with immunoSEQ Analyzer 3.0 and VDJTools, covering basic statistics, V/J segment usage, diversity estimates, rarefaction and pairwise overlap. Chao1, ChaoE, Efron-Thisted, Shannon and inverse Simpson indices were used to estimate diversity, which was also estimated on datasets down-sampled to the smallest sample. Repertoire overlap was determined by strict matching of CDR3 nucleotide sequence, V gene and J gene, and Jaccard-based multidimensional scaling clustering was applied. Thymus samples yielded on average around 810,000 unique TCRB clonotypes, compared with 80,000 to 95,000 from blood samples.

The origin of this receptor is a boy younger than two with a congenital heart defect. Donor details come from another sample of the same person, matched by shared clones. The specimen was thymocytes.

This receptor has the CDR3 CASSCRAQGSTYNEQFF. Here is the DNA: TGTGCCAGCAGCTGCAGAGCCCAGGGTTCGACCTACAATGAGCAGTTCTTC. This receptor chain uses TRBV11-3 and TRBJ2-1; perhaps TRBD1 is the D gene, with 5 bases matching. Sequences SGHNT (CDR1) and YENEEA (CDR2) are obtained from the germline V gene. Cut back by 4 bases and 2 bases, the V and J ends lie 18 bases apart. From its cysteine to its phenylalanine, the CDR3 spans 17 amino acids. Just the 51-base CDR3 DNA is kept, in frame starting at base 1.